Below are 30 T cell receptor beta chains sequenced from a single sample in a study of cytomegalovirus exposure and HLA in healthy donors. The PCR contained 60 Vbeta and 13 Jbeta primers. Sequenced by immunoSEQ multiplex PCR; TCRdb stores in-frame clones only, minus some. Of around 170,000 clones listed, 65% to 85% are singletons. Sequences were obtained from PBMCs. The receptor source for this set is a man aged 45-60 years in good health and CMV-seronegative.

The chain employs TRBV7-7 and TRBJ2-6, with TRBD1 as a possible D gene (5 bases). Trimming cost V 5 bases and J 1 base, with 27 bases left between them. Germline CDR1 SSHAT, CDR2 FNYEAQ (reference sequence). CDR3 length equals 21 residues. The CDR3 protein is CASSDLVGARRRGSGANVLTF. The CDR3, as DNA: TGTGCCAGCAGCGACCTGGTTGGGGCGCGAAGAAGGGGTTCTGGGGCCAACGTCCTGACTTTC.

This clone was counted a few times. DNA for the CDR3: TGTGCCAGCAGCCAAGATGGCGACTTCTCCTACAATGAGCAGTTCTTC. Translating gives CASSQDGDFSYNEQFF. V and J are TRBV4-2 and TRBJ2-1; D ambiguous. Trimming took 0 bases from V and 0 from J, leaving 9 bases between them. The CDR3 extends over 16 amino acids. Germline V gene sequence: CDR1 LGHNA, CDR2 YNFKEQ.

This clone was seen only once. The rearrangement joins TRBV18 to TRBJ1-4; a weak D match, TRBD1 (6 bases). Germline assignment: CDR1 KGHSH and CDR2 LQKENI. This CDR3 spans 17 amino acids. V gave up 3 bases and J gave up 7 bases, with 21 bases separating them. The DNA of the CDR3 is TGTGCCAGCTCACCGCCGCCCGTCTACAGGGAAGGTGAAAAACTGTTTTTT. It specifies CASSPPPVYREGEKLFF.

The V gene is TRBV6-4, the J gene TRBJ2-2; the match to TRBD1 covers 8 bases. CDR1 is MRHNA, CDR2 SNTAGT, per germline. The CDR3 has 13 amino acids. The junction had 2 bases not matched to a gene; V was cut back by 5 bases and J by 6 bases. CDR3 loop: CASSLQGAGELFF. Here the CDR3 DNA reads TGTGCCAGCAGTTTACAGGGGGCCGGGGAGCTGTTTTTT.

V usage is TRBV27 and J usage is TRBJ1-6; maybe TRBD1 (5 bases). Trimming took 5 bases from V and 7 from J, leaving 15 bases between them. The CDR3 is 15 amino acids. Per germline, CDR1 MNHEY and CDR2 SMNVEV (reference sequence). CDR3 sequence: CASSRIPGENSPLHF. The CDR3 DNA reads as TGTGCCAGCAGTCGCATACCGGGGGAGAATTCACCCCTCCACTTT.

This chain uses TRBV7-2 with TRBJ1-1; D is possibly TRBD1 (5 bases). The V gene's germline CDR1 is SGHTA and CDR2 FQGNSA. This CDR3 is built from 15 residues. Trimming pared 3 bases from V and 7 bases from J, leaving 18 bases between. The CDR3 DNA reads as TGTGCCAGCAGCTTGGTTTACCAGGGTGGAATTGAAGCTTTCTTT. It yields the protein CASSLVYQGGIEAFF.

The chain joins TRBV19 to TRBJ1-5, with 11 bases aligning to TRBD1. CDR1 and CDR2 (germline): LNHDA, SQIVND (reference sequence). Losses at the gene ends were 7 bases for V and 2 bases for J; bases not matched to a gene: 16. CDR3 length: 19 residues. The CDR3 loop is CASTSRTGGFERGNQPQHF. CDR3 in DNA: TGTGCCAGTACCTCCCGGACAGGGGGCTTTGAGAGGGGCAATCAGCCCCAGCATTTT.

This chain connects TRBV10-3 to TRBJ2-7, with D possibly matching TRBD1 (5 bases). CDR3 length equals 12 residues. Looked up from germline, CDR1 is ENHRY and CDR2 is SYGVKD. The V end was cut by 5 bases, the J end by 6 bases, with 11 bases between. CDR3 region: CAISQGKGEQYF. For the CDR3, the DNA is TGTGCCATCAGTCAGGGTAAAGGCGAGCAGTACTTC.

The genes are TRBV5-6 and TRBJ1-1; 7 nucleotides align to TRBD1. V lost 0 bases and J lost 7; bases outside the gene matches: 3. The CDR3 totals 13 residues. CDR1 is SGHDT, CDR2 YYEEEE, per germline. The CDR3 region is CASSLAWTGEAFF. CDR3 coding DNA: TGTGCCAGCAGCTTGGCCTGGACAGGTGAAGCTTTCTTT.

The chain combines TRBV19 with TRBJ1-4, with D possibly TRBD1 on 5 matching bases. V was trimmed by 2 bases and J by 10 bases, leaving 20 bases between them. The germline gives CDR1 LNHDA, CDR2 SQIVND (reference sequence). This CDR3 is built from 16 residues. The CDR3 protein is CASSIYKDSRSGKLFF. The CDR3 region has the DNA TGTGCCAGTAGTATATATAAAGACAGCCGATCAGGAAAACTGTTTTTT. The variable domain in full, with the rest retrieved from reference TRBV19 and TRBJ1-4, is DGGITQSPKYLFRKEGQNVTLSCEQNLNHDAMYWYRQDPGQGLRLIYYSQIVNDFQKGDIAEGYSVSREKKESFPLTVTSAQKNPTAFYLCASSIYKDSRSGKLFFGSGTQLSVL.

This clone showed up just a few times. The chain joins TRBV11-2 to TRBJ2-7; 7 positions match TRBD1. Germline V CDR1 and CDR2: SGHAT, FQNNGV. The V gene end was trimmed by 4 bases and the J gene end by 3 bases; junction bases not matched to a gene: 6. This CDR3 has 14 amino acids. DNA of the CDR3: TGTGCCAGCAGCTCCCTTGGGACAGACTACGAGCAGTACTTC. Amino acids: CASSSLGTDYEQYF.

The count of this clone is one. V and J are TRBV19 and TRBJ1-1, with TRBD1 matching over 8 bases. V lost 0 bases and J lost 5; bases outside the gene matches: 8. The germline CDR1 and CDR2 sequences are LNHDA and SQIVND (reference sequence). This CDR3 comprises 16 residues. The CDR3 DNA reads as TGTGCCAGTAGTATAGATCTGGGCAGGGGGCTAACTGAAGCTTTCTTT. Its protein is CASSIDLGRGLTEAFF.

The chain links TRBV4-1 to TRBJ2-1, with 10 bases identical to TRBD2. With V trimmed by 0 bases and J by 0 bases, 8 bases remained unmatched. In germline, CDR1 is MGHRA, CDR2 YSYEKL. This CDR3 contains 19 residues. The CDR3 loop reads CASSQDLAGVLSSYNEQFF. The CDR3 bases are TGCGCCAGCAGCCAAGATCTAGCGGGGGTTCTAAGCTCCTACAATGAGCAGTTCTTC.

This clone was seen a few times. This CDR3 reads CASRRWDRGKLNYSPLHF. Here the CDR3 DNA reads TGTGCCAGCAGGAGATGGGACAGGGGGAAATTAAACTATTCACCCCTCCACTTT. The V and J genes are TRBV2 and TRBJ1-6, with 11 bases fitting TRBD1. With V trimmed by 6 bases and J by 8 bases, 15 bases remained unmatched. Germline V gene lookup returns CDR1 SNHLY and CDR2 FYNNEI. CDR3 size: 18 residues. The full variable domain, with the rest looked up from reference TRBV2 and TRBJ1-6, is EPEVTQTPSHQVTQMGQEVILRCVPISNHLYFYWYRQILGQKVEFLVSFYNNEISEKSEIFDDQFSVERPDGSNFTLKIRSTKLEDSAMYFCASRRWDRGKLNYSPLHFGNGTRLTVT.

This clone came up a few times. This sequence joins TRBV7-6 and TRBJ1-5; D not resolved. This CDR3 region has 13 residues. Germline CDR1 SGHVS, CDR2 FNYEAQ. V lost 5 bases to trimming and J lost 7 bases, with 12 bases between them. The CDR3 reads CASSPNAGQPQHF. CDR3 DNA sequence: TGTGCCAGCAGCCCCAATGCGGGCCAGCCCCAGCATTTT.

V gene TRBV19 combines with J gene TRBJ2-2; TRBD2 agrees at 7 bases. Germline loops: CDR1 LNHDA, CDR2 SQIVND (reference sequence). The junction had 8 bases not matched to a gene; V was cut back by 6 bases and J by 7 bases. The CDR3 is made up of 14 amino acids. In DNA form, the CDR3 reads TGTGCCAGTAGCTGGACGGGGGGTGGCGGGGAGCTGTTTTTT. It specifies CASSWTGGGGELFF.

The CDR3 nucleotides are TGTGCCTGGAGCCAAGGAGGATTCGGGGAGCAGTACTTC. This codes for CAWSQGGFGEQYF. The rearrangement joins TRBV30 to TRBJ2-7, with D possibly TRBD2 on 5 matching bases. The CDR3 loop spans 13 amino acids. In germline, CDR1 is GTSNPN, CDR2 SVGIG (reference sequence). V was clipped by 3 bases and J by 7 bases, with 16 bases between them.

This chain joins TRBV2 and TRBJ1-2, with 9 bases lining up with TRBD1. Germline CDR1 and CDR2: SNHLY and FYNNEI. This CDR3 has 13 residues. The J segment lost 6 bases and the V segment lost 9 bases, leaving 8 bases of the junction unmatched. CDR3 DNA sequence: TGTGCCAGTCGGGACAGGGCTTTCCATGGCTACACCTTC. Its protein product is CASRDRAFHGYTF.

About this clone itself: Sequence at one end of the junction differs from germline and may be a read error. CDR3 DNA sequence: TGTTCCAGCAGCTTGGGCCAAGACATTGAAGCTTTCTTT. It encodes CSSSLGQDIEAFF. The rearrangement joins TRBV7-9 to TRBJ1-1; D not certain. This CDR3 spans 13 amino acids. From germline, CDR1 is SEHNR and CDR2 FQNEAQ (reference sequence).

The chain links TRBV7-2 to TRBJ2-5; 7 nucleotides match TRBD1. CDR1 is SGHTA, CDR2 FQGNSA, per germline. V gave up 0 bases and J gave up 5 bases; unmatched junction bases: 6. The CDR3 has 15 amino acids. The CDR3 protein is CASSLAVGGVETQYF. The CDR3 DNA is TGTGCCAGCAGCTTAGCAGTAGGGGGCGTCGAGACCCAGTACTTC.

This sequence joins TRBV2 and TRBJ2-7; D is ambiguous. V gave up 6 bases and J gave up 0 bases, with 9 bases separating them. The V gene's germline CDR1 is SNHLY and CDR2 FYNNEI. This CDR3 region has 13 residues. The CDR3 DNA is TGTGCCAGCAGCGAGTATCTCTCCTACGAGCAGTACTTC. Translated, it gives CASSEYLSYEQYF.

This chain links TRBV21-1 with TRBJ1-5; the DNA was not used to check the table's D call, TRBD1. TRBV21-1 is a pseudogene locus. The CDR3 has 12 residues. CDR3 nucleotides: TGTGCCAGCAAAATAAGGGGGCAGCCCCAGCATTTT. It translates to CASKIRGQPQHF.

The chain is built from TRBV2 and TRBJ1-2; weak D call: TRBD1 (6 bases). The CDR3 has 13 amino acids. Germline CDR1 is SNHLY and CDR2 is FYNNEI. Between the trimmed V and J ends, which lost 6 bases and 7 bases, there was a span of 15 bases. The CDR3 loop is CASRGQPGGGYTF. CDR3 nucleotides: TGTGCCAGCAGAGGACAGCCCGGTGGTGGCTACACCTTC.

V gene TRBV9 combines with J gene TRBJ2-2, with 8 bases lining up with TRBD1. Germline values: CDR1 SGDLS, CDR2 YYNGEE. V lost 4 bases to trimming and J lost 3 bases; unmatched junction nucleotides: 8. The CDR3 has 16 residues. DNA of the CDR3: TGTGCCAGCAGCCCACGGACAGGGCCCGACACCGGGGAGCTGTTTTTT. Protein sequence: CASSPRTGPDTGELFF.

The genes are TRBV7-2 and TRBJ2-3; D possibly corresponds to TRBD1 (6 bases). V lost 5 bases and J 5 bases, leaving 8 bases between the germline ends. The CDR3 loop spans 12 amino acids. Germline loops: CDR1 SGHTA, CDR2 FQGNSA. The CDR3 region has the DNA TGTGCCAGCAGCCTGACAGGAGATACGCAGTATTTT. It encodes CASSLTGDTQYF.

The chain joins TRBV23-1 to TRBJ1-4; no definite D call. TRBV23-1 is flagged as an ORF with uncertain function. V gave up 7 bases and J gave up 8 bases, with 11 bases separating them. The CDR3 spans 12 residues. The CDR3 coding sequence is TGCGCCAGCAACTGGCCGGGGGAAAAACTGTTTTTT. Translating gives CASNWPGEKLFF.

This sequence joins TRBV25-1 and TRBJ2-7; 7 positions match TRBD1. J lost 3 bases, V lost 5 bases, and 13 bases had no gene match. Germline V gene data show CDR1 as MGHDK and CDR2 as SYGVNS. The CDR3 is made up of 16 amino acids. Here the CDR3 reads CASSPLRPRDSYEQYF. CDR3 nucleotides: TGTGCCAGCAGTCCTCTAAGGCCGAGGGACAGCTACGAGCAGTACTTC.

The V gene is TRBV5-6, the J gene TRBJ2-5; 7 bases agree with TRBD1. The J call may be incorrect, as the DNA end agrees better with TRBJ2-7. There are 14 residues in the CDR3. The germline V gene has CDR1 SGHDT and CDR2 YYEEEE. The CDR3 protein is CASRFRQGPYEQYF. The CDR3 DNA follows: TGTGCCAGCAGATTCCGACAGGGACCCTACGAGCAGTACTTC.

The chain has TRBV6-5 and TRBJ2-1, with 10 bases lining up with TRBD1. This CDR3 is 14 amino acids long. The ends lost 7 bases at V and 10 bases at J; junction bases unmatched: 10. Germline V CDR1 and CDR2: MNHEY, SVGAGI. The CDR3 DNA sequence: TGTGCCAGCAACCCGGGACAGGGGCGACGGGAGCAGTTCTTC. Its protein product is CASNPGQGRREQFF.

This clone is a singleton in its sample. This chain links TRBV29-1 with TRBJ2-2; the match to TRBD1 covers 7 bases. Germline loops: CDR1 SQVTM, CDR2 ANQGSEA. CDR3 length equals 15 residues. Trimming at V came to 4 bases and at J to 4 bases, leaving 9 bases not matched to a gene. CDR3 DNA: TGCAGCGTTGCCCCTGACAGGGTGATCACCGGGGAGCTGTTTTTT. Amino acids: CSVAPDRVITGELFF.